The rows below give T cell receptor beta chains drawn from one sample of a study of blood T cell repertoires in COVID-19. Profiling relied on immunoSEQ multiplex PCR, and the TCRdb table lists in-frame clones only, not all of them. Here the sample spans 150,000 to 200,000 clones, more than 85% being singletons. Sequenced sample: peripheral blood. Source of these receptors: a man younger than 35 with acute or convalescent COVID-19. CDR3s include the opening cysteine and the closing phenylalanine or tryptophan. Each record gives: J gene, D gene, clone size, V gene, CDR3 DNA, CDR3 protein. A D gene is named only where the DNA matches it firmly. Clone size is shown for a subset of rows, as once, few, many or a class of expanded clone.

j_call: TRBJ1-4; d_call: -; clone_size: -; v_call: TRBV11-3; cdr3_nt: TGTGCCACCCCGTTCAGGGCTAATGAAAAACTGTTTTTT; cdr3_aa: CATPFRANEKLFF
j_call: TRBJ2-3; d_call: TRBD2; clone_size: -; v_call: TRBV7-9; cdr3_nt: TGTGCCAGCAGCTTCCTTACTAGCGGGGGGGCTGATACGCAGTATTTT; cdr3_aa: CASSFLTSGGADTQYF
j_call: TRBJ2-1; d_call: TRBD1; clone_size: -; v_call: TRBV4-1; cdr3_nt: TGCGCCAGCAGCCAAGATTGGACAGGGAGCTCCTACAATGAGCAGTTCTTC; cdr3_aa: CASSQDWTGSSYNEQFF
j_call: TRBJ2-1; d_call: -; clone_size: -; v_call: TRBV14; cdr3_nt: TGTGCCAGCAGCCAGATCAGGGTTAGTGAGCAGTTCTTC; cdr3_aa: CASSQIRVSEQFF
j_call: TRBJ2-5; d_call: -; clone_size: -; v_call: TRBV2; cdr3_nt: TGTGCCAGCAGTGAAGTGGGCGGGGATATGGAGACCCAGTACTTC; cdr3_aa: CASSEVGGDMETQYF
j_call: TRBJ2-6; d_call: -; clone_size: -; v_call: TRBV15; cdr3_nt: TGTGCCACCAGCAGTGGGGCTACTGGGGCCAACGTCCTGACTTTC; cdr3_aa: CATSSGATGANVLTF
j_call: TRBJ1-2; d_call: TRBD1; clone_size: once; v_call: TRBV19; cdr3_nt: TGTGCCAGTAGTATAAAGGTACAGGGGGCGTCCGGCTACACCTTC; cdr3_aa: CASSIKVQGASGYTF
j_call: TRBJ2-2; d_call: -; clone_size: -; v_call: TRBV11-2; cdr3_nt: TGTGCCAGCAGAACCGTACAGGGGGGGGCCGGGGAGCTGTTTTTT; cdr3_aa: CASRTVQGGAGELFF
j_call: TRBJ1-4; d_call: TRBD1; clone_size: -; v_call: TRBV2; cdr3_nt: TGTTCGTGGACAGGGGATGAAAAACTGTTTTTT; cdr3_aa: CSWTGDEKLFF
j_call: TRBJ2-4; d_call: -; clone_size: -; v_call: TRBV2; cdr3_nt: TGTGCCAGCACGCCTGACAGACTAGCCAAAAACATTCAGTACTTC; cdr3_aa: CASTPDRLAKNIQYF
j_call: TRBJ1-2; d_call: -; clone_size: few; v_call: TRBV19; cdr3_nt: TGTGCCAGTAGTATATTCCAGGGTGCTAACTATGGCTACACCTTC; cdr3_aa: CASSIFQGANYGYTF
j_call: TRBJ1-3; d_call: TRBD1; clone_size: -; v_call: TRBV18; cdr3_nt: TGTGCCAGCTCACCCCGGACAGGGGGCGAAAACACCATATATTTT; cdr3_aa: CASSPRTGGENTIYF